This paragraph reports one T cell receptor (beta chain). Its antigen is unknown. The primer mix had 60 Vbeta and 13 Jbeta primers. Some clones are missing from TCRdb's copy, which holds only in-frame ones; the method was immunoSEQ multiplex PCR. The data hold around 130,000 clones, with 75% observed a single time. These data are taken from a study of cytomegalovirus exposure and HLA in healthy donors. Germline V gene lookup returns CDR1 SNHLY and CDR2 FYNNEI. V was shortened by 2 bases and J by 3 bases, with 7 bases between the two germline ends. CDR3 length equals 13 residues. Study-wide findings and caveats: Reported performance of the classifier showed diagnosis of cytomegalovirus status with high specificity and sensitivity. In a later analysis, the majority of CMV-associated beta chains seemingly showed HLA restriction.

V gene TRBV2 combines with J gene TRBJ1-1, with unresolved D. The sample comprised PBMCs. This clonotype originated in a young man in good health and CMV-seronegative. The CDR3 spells CASSEQVDTEAFF. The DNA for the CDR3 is TGTGCCAGCAGTGAACAGGTAGACACTGAAGCTTTCTTT.